This TCR beta chain was documented in a study of regulatory T cells in long-lasting Graves disease. Whole-study results and caveats: Persistent disease preferred TRBV28, TRBJ1-2 and TRBJ2-5.

Specified time point: newly diagnosed GD, antithyroid drugs for less than 3 months. The TCR library was prepared using RNA isolated from PBMCs. Arm-PCR of CDR3 regions and iRepertoire HTBI primers were the basis on which TCR beta libraries were built. Using its own MiXCR run on the multiplex PCR reads, TCRdb lists one record per CDR3 protein. The sample shows approximately 300,000 distinct CDR3 sequences, under 20% of them seen only once. Trimming stripped 3 bases from V and 9 bases from J, with 16 bases between. Germline CDR1 SGDLS, CDR2 YYNGEE. The CDR3 sequence is 15 residues long. This clonotype was seen ten or more times. Its antigen remains unknown.

The source of this sequence is a female donor with Graves disease. The gene calls are TRBV9 and TRBJ1-6, with D possibly TRBD1 on 5 matching bases. Sequences were derived from peripheral blood mononuclear cells (PBMCs), sampled at new diagnosis, from a patient treated with antithyroid drugs. CDR3 sequence reads: CASSAAGSGVSPLHF. CDR3 bases: TGTGCCAGCAGCGCCGCCGGCTCGGGGGTTTCACCCCTCCACTTT.